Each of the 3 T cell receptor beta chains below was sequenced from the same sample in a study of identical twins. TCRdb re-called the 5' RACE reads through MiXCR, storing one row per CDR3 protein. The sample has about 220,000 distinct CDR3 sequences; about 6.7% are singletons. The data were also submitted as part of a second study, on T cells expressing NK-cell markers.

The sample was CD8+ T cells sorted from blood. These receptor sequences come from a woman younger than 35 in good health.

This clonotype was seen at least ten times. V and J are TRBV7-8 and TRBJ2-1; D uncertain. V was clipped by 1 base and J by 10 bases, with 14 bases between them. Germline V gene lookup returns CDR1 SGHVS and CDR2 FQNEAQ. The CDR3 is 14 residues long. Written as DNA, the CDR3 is TGTGCCAGCAGCTTAGGGAGCCCGAGAGAGGAGCAGTTCTTC. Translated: CASSLGSPREEQFF. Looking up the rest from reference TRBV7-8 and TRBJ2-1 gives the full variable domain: GAGVSQSPRYKVAKRGQDVALRCDPISGHVSLFWYQQALGQGPEFLTYFQNEAQLDKSGLPSDRFFAERPEGSVSTLKIQRTQQEDSAVYLCASSLGSPREEQFFGPGTRLTVL.

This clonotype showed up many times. CDR3 protein: CASSFPGGADEQYF. CDR3 nucleotide sequence: TGTGCCAGCAGCTTTCCCGGGGGGGCAGACGAGCAGTACTTC. The chain has TRBV7-9 and TRBJ2-7; TRBD2 agrees at 8 bases. Germline CDR1 is SEHNR and CDR2 is FQNEAQ (reference sequence). The CDR3 length is 14 residues. V shed 3 bases, J shed 5 bases, and the junction held 6 bases outside the gene matches.

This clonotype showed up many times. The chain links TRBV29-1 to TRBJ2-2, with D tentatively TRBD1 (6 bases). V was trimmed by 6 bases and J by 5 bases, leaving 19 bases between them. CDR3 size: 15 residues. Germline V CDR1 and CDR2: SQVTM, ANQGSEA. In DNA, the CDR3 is TGCAGCGTGGCTCCGGGACACTCGAGGACCGGGGAGCTGTTTTTT. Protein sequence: CSVAPGHSRTGELFF.